These T cell receptor beta chains were read from a single sample in a study of T cells in Graves' hyperthyroidism and ophthalmopathy. TCRdb reprocessed the multiplex PCR reads via MiXCR and lists one record per CDR3 protein. This table has a few hundred thousand distinct CDR3 sequences, 13% to 15% appearing once. Sequencing was done on a sample of blood. The receptors derive from a woman in her twenties or thirties with Graves' ophthalmopathy. The CDR3 runs from the conserved cysteine through the conserved F or W. The D gene is left open where the match is weak. Clone size is shown for a subset of rows, as once, few, many or a class of expanded clone.

clone size	J gene	D gene	V gene	CDR3 protein	CDR3 DNA
many	TRBJ2-7	-	TRBV18	CASSPGFRREQYF	TGTGCCAGCTCACCAGGTTTCAGGCGGGAGCAGTACTTC
many	TRBJ1-4	-	TRBV28	CASSLWRGVTNEKLFF	TGTGCCAGCAGTTTATGGAGGGGGGTCACTAATGAAAAACTGTTTTTT
many	TRBJ2-7	-	TRBV27	CASSPGRGWYEQYF	TGTGCCAGCAGCCCGGGACGGGGTTGGTACGAGCAGTACTTC
-	TRBJ2-1	TRBD2	TRBV6-1	CASSDLAGGNEQFF	TGTGCCAGCAGTGACCTAGCGGGGGGCAATGAGCAGTTCTTC
-	TRBJ1-2	-	TRBV5-1	CASSLVGNPVYGYTF	TGCGCCAGCAGCTTGGTGGGTAATCCCGTCTATGGCTACACCTTC
many	TRBJ1-1	-	TRBV5-1	CASSPPTDLGTEAFF	TGCGCCAGCAGCCCCCCGACAGATCTCGGGACTGAAGCTTTCTTT
-	TRBJ1-5	-	TRBV6-2/TRBV6-3	CASSGGRLSNQPQHF	TGTGCCAGCAGTGGCGGAAGGCTCAGCAATCAGCCCCAGCATTTT
many	TRBJ1-5	TRBD1	TRBV6-1	CASRLPGQGAPGQPQHF	TGTGCCAGCAGGTTACCGGGACAGGGGGCGCCAGGGCAGCCCCAGCATTTT
few	TRBJ2-1	-	TRBV7-9	CASSRDVYHNEQFF	TGTGCCAGCAGCCGCGACGTTTATCACAATGAGCAGTTCTTC
many	TRBJ2-5	TRBD2	TRBV6-2/TRBV6-3	CASRRFKLPGLAETQYF	TGTGCCAGCCGGAGATTCAAACTCCCGGGACTAGCAGAGACCCAGTACTTC
many	TRBJ2-1	-	TRBV7-9	CASSLGPMSSYNEQFF	TGTGCCAGCAGCCTGGGACCCATGAGCTCCTACAATGAGCAGTTCTTC
few	TRBJ1-2	-	TRBV19	CASSAGTNYGYTF	TGTGCCAGTAGTGCAGGGACTAACTATGGCTACACCTTC
many	TRBJ2-3	TRBD2	TRBV20-1	CSAIQTSGVLGTQYF	TGCAGTGCCATCCAGACTAGCGGGGTCCTTGGTACGCAGTATTTT
many	TRBJ1-2	-	TRBV9	CASSVGGPEGYTF	TGTGCCAGCAGCGTAGGCGGGCCCGAAGGCTACACCTTC
-	TRBJ1-6	-	TRBV9	CASSVGGLNNSPLHF	TGTGCCAGCAGCGTGGGGGGACTAAATAATTCACCCCTCCACTTT
many	TRBJ2-1	-	TRBV15	CATSRSSGAPYNEQFF	TGTGCCACCAGCAGATCTTCGGGGGCCCCCTACAATGAGCAGTTCTTC
many	TRBJ2-5	TRBD1	TRBV6-2/TRBV6-3	CASSYSPDRGSGSTQYF	TGTGCCAGCAGTTACTCCCCGGACAGGGGGAGTGGTTCGACCCAGTACTTC
few	TRBJ1-4	-	TRBV30	CAWRGSVGGLFF	TGTGCCTGGAGGGGGTCTGTTGGAGGCCTGTTTTTT
many	TRBJ2-2	TRBD2	TRBV2	CAIGGGVRNTGELFF	TGTGCCATCGGGGGGGGGGTACGGAACACCGGGGAGCTGTTTTTT
many	TRBJ1-4	TRBD1	TRBV28	CASSRMGQDNEKLFF	TGTGCCAGCAGTAGAATGGGACAGGATAATGAAAAACTGTTTTTT
many	TRBJ1-1	-	TRBV2	CASRGLSETEAFF	TGTGCCAGCAGGGGACTGAGTGAAACTGAAGCTTTCTTT
few	TRBJ2-1	TRBD1	TRBV20-1	CSARDPGQGHGLFF	TGCAGTGCTAGAGACCCCGGACAGGGTCACGGTCTGTTCTTC
-	TRBJ1-6	TRBD1	TRBV10-3	CAISVTGTSYNSPLHF	TGTGCCATCAGTGTGACAGGGACGTCCTATAATTCACCCCTCCACTTT
-	TRBJ1-1	-	TRBV20-1	CGTGGGTEAFF	TGCGGTACCGGGGGAGGGACTGAAGCTTTCTTT
many	TRBJ2-1	TRBD2	TRBV20-1	CSATSGGARNEQFF	TGCAGTGCTACTAGCGGGGGGGCCAGAAATGAGCAGTTCTTC
many	TRBJ1-6	-	TRBV2	CASSEAGGRTPLHF	TGTGCCAGCAGTGAAGCTGGGGGCAGAACACCCCTCCACTTT